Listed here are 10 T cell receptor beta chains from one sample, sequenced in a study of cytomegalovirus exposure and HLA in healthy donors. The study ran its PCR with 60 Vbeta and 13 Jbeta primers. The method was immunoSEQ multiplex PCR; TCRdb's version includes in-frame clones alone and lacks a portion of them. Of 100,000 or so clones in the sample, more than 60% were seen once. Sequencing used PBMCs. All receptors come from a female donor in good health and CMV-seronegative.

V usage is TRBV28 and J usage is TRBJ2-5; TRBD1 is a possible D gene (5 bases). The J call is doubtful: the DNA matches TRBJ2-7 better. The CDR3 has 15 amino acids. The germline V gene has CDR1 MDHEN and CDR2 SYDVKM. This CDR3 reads CASQGTRTGTFEQYF. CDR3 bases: TGTGCCAGCCAGGGAACGAGGACCGGAACATTCGAGCAGTACTTC.

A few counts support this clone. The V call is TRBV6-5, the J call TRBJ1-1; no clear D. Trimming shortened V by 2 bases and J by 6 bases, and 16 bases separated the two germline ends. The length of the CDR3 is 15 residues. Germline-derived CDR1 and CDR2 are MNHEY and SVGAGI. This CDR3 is CASSYDNRETAEAFF. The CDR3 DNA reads TGTGCCAGCAGTTACGACAACCGGGAAACCGCTGAAGCTTTCTTT.

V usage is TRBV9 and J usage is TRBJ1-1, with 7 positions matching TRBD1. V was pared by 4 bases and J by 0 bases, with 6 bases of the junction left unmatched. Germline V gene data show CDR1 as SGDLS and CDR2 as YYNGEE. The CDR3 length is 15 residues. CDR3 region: CASSTGDRVNTEAFF. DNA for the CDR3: TGTGCCAGCAGCACGGGGGACAGAGTGAACACTGAAGCTTTCTTT.

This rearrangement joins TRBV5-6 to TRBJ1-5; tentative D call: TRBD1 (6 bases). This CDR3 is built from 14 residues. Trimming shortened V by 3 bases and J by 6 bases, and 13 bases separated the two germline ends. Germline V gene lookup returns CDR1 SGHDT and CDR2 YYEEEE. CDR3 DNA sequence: TGTGCCAGCAGCTCGGGGGGGGGCAGTCAGCCCCAGCATTTT. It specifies CASSSGGGSQPQHF.

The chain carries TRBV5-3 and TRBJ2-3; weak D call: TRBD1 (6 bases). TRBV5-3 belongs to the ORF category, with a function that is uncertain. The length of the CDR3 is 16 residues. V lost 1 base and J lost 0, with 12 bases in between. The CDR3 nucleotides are TGTGCCAGAAGCTTGCGGCTGGGGGCGAGCACAGATACGCAGTATTTT. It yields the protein CARSLRLGASTDTQYF.

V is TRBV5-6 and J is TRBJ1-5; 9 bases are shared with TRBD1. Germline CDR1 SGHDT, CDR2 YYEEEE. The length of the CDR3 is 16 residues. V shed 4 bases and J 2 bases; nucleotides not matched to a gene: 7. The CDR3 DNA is TGTGCCAGCAGCCTATACAGGGGGCAGGGCAATCAGCCCCAGCATTTT. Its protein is CASSLYRGQGNQPQHF.

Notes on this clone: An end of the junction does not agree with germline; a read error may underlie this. CDR3 bases: TGTGCCAGTACTGACCCCGGGACTAATTATGGCTACACCTTC. This codes for CASTDPGTNYGYTF. The rearrangement joins TRBV19 to TRBJ1-2; a weak D match, TRBD1 (5 bases). Germline loops: CDR1 LNHDA, CDR2 SQIVND (reference sequence). The CDR3 has 14 residues.

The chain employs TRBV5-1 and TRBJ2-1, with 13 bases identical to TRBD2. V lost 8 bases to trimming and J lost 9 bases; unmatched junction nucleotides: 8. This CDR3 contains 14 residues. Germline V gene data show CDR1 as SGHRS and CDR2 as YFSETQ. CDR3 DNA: TGCGCCAGTTCAACTAGCGGGGGGGCCCCTGAGCAGTTCTTC. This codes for CASSTSGGAPEQFF.

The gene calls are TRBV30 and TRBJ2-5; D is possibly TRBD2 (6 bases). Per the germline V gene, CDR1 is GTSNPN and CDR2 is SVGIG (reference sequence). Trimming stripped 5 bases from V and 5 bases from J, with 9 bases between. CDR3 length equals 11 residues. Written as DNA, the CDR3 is TGTGCCTGGGTGGCGGGGGAGACCCAGTACTTC. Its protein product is CAWVAGETQYF.

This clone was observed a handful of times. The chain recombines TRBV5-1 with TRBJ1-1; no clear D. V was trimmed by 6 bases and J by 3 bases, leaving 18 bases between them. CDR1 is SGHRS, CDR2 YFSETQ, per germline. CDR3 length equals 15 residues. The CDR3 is CASTIGIQRDTEAFF. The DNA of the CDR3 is TGCGCCAGCACAATAGGTATACAGAGGGACACTGAAGCTTTCTTT.